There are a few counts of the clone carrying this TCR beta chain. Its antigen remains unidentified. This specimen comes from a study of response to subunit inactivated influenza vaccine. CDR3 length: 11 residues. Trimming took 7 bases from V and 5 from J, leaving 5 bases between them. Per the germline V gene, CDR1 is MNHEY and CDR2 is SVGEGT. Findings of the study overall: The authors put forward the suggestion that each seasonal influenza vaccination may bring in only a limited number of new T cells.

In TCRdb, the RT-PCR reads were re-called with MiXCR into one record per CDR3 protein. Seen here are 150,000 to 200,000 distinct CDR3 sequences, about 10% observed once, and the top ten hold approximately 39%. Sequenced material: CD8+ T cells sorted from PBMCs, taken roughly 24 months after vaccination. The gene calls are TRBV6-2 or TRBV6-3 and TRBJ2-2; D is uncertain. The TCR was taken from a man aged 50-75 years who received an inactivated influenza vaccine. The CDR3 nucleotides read TGTGCCAGCATGTCTACCGGGGAGCTGTTTTTT. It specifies CASMSTGELFF.